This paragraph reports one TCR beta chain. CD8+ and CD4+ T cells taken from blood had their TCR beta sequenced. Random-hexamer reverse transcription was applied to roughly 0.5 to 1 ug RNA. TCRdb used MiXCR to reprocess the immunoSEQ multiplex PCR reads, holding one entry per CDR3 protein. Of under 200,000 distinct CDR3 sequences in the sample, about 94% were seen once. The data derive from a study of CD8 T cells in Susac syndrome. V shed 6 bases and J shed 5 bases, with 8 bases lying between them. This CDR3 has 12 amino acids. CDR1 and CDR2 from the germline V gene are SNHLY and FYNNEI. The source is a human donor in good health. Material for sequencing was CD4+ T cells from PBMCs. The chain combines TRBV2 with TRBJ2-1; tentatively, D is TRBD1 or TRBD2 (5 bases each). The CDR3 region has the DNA TGTGCCAGCAGCAGGGACCACAATGAGCAGTTCTTC. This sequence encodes CASSRDHNEQFF.